A selection of T cell receptor beta chains follows, all from one sample in a study of T cell repertoires and Cas9 in healthy adults. Generated by immunoSEQ multiplex PCR, the TCRdb table keeps only in-frame clones and is missing some. The repertoire holds about 22,000 clones, roughly nine tenths seen once, with around 1.5% in the top ten. Sequencing was carried out using CD4+ effector T cells (CD127+, CD25-, CD137-, CD154-) from PBMCs; culture status not recorded. The source is a human donor in good health. The CDR3 runs from the conserved cysteine through the conserved F or W. A D gene is named only where the DNA matches it firmly.

TRBV28	16	-	TRBJ1-5	CASSTVAGAPGQPQHF	TGTGCCAGCAGTACGGTGGCGGGGGCGCCGGGTCAGCCCCAGCATTTT
TRBV6-7	16	-	TRBJ1-5	CASSIDGPRANQPQHF	TGTGCCAGCAGTATTGATGGACCTCGGGCCAATCAGCCCCAGCATTTT
TRBV18	15	TRBD1	TRBJ1-2	CASSPRGQGVYGYTF	TGTGCCAGCTCACCAAGGGGACAGGGGGTCTATGGCTACACCTTC
TRBV2	15	-	TRBJ2-7	CASSPSGPLSYEQYF	TGTGCCAGCAGTCCCAGTGGGCCCCTCTCCTACGAGCAGTACTTC
TRBV27	14	TRBD1	TRBJ1-5	CASRTGGSNQPQHF	TGTGCCAGCAGGACAGGGGGAAGCAATCAGCCCCAGCATTTT
TRBV7-3	16	TRBD2	TRBJ2-3	CASAKGPAGGADTQYF	TGTGCCAGCGCCAAGGGACCAGCGGGAGGGGCAGATACGCAGTATTTT
TRBV6-5	14	-	TRBJ2-7	CASSYSRGSYEQYF	TGTGCCAGCAGTTATTCTCGGGGGTCATACGAGCAGTACTTC
TRBV4-2	15	TRBD2	TRBJ2-1	CASSREREIYNEQFF	TGTGCCAGCAGTAGGGAGCGGGAGATCTACAATGAGCAGTTCTTC
TRBV5-4	16	-	TRBJ1-3	CASSLQTGGWGNTIYF	TGTGCCAGCAGCCTCCAGACCGGGGGTTGGGGAAACACCATATATTTT
TRBV2	15	-	TRBJ1-3	CASTQSIAPGNTIYF	TGTGCCAGCACCCAATCGATCGCCCCTGGAAACACCATATATTTT
TRBV28	13	-	TRBJ2-7	CASSQGAEYEQYF	TGTGCCAGCAGCCAGGGAGCGGAATACGAGCAGTACTTC